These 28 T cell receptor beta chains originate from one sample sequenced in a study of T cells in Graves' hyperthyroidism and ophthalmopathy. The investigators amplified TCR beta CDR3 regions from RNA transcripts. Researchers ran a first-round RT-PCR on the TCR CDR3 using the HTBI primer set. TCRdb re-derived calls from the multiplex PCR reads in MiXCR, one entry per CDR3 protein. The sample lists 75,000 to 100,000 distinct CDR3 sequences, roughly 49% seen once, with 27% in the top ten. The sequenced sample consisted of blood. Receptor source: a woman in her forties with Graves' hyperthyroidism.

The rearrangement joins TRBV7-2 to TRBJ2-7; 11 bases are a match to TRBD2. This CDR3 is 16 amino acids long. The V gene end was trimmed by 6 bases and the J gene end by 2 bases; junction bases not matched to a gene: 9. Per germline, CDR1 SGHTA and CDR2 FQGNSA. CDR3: CASSLRTSGYTYEQYF. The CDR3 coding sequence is TGTGCCAGCAGTTTACGGACTAGCGGGTACACCTACGAGCAGTACTTC.

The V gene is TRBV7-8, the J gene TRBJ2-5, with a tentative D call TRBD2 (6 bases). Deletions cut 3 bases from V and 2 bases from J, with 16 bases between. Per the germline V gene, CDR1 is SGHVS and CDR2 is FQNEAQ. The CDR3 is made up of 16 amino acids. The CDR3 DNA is TGTGCCAGCAGCTTCGGGTCCGGGGGAGATCAAGAGACCCAGTACTTC. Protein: CASSFGSGGDQETQYF.

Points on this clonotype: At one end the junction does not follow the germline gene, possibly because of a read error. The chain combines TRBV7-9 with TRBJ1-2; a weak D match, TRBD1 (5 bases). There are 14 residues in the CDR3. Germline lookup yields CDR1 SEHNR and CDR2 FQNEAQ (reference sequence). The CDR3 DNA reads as TGCGCCAGCAGCCAAGATCGCGGGGCTGACGGCTACACCTTC. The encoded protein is CASSQDRGADGYTF.

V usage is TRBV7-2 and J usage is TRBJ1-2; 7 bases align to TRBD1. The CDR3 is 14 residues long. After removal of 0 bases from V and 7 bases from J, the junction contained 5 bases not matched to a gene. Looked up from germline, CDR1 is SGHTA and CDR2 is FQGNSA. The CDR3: CASSLAGGAGGYTF. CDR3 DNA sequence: TGTGCCAGCAGCTTAGCAGGGGGCGCGGGTGGCTACACCTTC.

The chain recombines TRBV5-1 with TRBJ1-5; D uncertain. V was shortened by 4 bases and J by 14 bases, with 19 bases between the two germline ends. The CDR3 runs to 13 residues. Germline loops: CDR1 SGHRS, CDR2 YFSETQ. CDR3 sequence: CASSRNSGSNEHF. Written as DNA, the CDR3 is TGCGCCAGCAGCCGAAATAGCGGGAGCAACGAGCATTTT.

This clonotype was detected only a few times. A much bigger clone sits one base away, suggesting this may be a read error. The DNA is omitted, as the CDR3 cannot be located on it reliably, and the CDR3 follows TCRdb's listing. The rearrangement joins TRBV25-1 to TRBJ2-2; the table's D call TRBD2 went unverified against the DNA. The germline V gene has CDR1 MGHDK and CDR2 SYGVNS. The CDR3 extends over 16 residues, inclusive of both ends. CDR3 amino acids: CACSARGQLNTGELFF.

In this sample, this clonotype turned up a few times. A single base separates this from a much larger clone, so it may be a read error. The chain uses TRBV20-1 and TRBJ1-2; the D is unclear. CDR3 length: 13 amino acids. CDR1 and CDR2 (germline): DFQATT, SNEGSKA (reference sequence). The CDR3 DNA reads TGCAGTGCCTATGTTAACGGGAACTATGGCCACACCTTC. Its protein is CSAYVNGNYGHTF.

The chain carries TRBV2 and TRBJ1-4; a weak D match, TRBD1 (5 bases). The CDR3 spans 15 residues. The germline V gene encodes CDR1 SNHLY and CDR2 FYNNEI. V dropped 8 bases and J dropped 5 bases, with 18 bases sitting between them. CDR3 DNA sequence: TGTGCCAGCGGCTGGCAGGGAGGGGTGAATGAAAAACTGTTTTTT. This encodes CASGWQGGVNEKLFF.

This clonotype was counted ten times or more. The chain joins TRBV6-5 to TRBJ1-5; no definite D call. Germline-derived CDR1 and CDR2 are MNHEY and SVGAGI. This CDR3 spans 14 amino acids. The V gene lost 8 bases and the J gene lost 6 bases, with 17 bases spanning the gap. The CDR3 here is CASQPWPPGQPQHF. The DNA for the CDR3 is TGTGCCAGCCAGCCCTGGCCCCCCGGTCAGCCCCAGCATTTT.

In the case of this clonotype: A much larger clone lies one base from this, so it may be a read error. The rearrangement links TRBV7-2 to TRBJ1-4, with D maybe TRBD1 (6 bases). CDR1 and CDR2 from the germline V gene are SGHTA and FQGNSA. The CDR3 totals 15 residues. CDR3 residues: CASSAIGGRKEKLVF. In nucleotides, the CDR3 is TGTGCCAGCAGCGCAATCGGGGGGCGAAAGGAAAAACTGGTTTTT.

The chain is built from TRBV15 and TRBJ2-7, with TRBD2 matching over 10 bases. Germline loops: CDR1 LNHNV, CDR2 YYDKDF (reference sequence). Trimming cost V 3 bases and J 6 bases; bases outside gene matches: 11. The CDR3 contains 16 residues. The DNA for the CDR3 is TGTGCCACCAGCAGCCTGGATAGCGGGAGGAATTTCGAGCAGTACTTC. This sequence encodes CATSSLDSGRNFEQYF.

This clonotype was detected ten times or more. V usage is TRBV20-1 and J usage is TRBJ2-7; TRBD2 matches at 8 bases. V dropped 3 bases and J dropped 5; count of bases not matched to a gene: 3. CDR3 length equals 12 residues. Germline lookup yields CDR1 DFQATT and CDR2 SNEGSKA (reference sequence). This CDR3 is CSASGGGNEQYF. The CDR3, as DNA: TGCAGTGCTAGCGGGGGGGGCAACGAGCAGTACTTC.

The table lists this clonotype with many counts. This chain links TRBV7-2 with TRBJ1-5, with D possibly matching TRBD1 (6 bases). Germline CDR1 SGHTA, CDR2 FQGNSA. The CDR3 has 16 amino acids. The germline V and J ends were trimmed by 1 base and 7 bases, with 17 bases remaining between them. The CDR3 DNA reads TGTGCCAGCAGCTTAGGGGGCAGGGCACAGGGACAGCCCCAGCATTTT. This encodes CASSLGGRAQGQPQHF.

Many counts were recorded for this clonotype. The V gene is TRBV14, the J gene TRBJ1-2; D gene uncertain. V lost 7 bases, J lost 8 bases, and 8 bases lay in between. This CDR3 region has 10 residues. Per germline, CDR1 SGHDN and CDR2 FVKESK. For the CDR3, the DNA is TGTGCCAGCAATACTCTGGGCTACACCTTC. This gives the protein CASNTLGYTF.

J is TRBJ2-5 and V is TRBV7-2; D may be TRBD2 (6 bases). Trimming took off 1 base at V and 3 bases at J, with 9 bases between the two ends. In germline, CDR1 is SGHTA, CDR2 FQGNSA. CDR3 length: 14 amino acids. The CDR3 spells CASSLERGKETQYF. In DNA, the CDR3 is TGTGCCAGCAGCTTAGAACGCGGGAAAGAGACCCAGTACTTC.

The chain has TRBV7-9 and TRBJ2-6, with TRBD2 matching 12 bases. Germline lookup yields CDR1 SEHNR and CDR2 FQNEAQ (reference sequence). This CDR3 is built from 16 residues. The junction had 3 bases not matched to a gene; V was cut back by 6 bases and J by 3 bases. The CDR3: CASRTSGRSGANVLTF. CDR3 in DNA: TGTGCCAGCAGGACTAGCGGGAGAAGTGGGGCCAACGTCCTGACTTTC.

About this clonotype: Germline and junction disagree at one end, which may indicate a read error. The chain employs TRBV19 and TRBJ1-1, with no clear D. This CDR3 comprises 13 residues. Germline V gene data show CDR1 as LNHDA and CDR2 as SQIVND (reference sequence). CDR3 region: CASSTRGGTEALF. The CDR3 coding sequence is TGTGCCAGTAGTACTCGAGGTGGCACTGAAGCTCTCTTT.

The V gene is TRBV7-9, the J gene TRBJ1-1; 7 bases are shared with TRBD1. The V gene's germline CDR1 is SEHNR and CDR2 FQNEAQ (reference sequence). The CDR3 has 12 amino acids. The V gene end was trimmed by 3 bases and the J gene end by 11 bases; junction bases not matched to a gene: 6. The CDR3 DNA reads TGTGCCAGCAGCTTTGAAGACAGGGTGGCTTTCTTT. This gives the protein CASSFEDRVAFF.

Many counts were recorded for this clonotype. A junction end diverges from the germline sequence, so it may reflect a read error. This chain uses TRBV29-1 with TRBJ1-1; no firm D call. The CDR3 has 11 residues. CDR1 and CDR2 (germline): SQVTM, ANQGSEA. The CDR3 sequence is CSVVVLTEALF. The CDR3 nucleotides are TGCAGCGTTGTGGTGCTAACTGAGGCTCTCTTT. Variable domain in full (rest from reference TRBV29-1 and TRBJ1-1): SAVISQKPSRDICQRGTSLTIQCQVDSQVTMMFWYRQQPGQSLTLIATANQGSEATYESGFVIDKFPISRPNLTFSTLTVSNMSPEDSSIYLCSVVVLTEALFGQGTRLTVV.

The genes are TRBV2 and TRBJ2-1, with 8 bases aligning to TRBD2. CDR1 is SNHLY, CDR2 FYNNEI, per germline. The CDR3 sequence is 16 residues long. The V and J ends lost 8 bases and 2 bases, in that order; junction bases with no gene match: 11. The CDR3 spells CASSSPLTSAYNEQFF. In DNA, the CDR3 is TGTGCCAGCTCCTCCCCGTTGACTAGCGCCTACAATGAGCAGTTCTTC.

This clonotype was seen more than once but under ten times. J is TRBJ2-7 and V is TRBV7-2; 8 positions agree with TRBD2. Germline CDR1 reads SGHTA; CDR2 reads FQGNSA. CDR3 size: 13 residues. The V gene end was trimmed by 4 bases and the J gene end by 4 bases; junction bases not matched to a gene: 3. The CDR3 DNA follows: TGTGCCAGCAGCTCGGGGGGGGGTTACGAGCAGTACTTC. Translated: CASSSGGGYEQYF.

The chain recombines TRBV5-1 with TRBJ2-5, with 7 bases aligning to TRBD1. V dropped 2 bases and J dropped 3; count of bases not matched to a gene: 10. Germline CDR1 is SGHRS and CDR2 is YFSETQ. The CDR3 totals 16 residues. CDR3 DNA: TGCGCCAGCAGCTTAGGACAGGCTTTGGAAGAAGAGACCCAGTACTTC. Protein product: CASSLGQALEEETQYF.

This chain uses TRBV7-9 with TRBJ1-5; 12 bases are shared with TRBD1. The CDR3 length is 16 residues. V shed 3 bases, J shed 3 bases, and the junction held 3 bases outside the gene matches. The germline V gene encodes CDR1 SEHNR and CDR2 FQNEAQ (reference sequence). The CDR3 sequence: CASSLGQGAINQPQHF. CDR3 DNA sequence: TGTGCCAGCAGCTTGGGACAGGGGGCTATCAATCAGCCCCAGCATTTT.

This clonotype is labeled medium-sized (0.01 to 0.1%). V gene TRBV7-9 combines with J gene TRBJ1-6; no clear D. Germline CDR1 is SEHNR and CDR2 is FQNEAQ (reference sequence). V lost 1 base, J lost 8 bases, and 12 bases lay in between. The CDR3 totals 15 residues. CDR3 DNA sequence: TGTGCCAGCAGCTTAGGCGGCGGAGAGTATTCACCCCTCCACTTT. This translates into CASSLGGGEYSPLHF.

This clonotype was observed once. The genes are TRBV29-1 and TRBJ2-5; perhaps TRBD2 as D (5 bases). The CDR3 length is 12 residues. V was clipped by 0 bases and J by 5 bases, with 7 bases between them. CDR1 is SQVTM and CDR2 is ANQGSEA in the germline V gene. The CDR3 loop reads CSVEEGSETQYF. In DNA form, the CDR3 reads TGCAGCGTTGAAGAAGGGAGTGAGACCCAGTACTTC.

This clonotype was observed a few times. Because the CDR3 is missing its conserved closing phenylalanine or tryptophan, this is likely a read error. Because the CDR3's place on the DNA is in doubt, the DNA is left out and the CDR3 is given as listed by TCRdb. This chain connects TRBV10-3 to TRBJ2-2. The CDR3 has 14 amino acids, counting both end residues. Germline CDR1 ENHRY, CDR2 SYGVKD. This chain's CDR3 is CAIRVEANTGELVL.

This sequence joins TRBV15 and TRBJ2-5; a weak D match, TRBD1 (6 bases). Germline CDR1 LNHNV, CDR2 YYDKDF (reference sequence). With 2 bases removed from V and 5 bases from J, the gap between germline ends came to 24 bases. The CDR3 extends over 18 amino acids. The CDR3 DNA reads TGTGCCACCAGCAGAACCGCAGACTATGGCTACACAGGGGAGACCCAGTACTTC. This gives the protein CATSRTADYGYTGETQYF. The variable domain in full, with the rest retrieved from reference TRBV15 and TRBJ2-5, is DAMVIQNPRYQVTQFGKPVTLSCSQTLNHNVMYWYQQKSSQAPKLLFHYYDKDFNNEADTPDNFQSRRPNTSFCFLDIRSPGLGDTAMYLCATSRTADYGYTGETQYFGPGTRLLVL.

CDR3 sequence (DNA): TGTGCCAGCAGGGGCGGACTACTAGCTGGTGAAGCTTTCTTT. This sequence encodes CASRGGLLAGEAFF. This chain links TRBV12-3 or TRBV12-4 with TRBJ1-1; D unclear. The V end lost 6 bases, the J end lost 7 bases, and 18 bases lay between the germline ends. The CDR3 loop spans 14 amino acids.